The 8 T cell receptor beta chains below come from one sample, sequenced in a study of blood T cell repertoires in COVID-19. This table comes from immunoSEQ multiplex PCR, and its TCRdb copy is limited to in-frame clones, with some not included. The repertoire holds around 94,000 clones, with roughly 80% as singletons. The sample comprised peripheral blood. Receptors originate from a human donor in a cohort sampled during active COVID-19.

The chain is built from TRBV18 and TRBJ1-2; perhaps TRBD1 as D (6 bases). V was trimmed by 3 bases and J by 2 bases, leaving 10 bases between them. Germline V gene data show CDR1 as KGHSH and CDR2 as LQKENI. The CDR3 sequence is 14 residues long. In nucleotides, the CDR3 is TGTGCCAGCTCACCGAGCAGGGGAAACTATGGCTACACCTTC. Its translation is CASSPSRGNYGYTF. The full variable domain, completed using reference TRBV18 and TRBJ1-2, is NAGVMQNPRHLVRRRGQEARLRCSPMKGHSHVYWYRQLPEEGLKFMVYLQKENIIDESGMPKERFSAEFPKEGPSILRIQQVVRGDSAAYFCASSPSRGNYGYTFGSGTRLTVV.

This chain links TRBV29-1 with TRBJ2-5; TRBD1 aligns across 7 bases. The CDR3 extends over 15 amino acids. V shed 4 bases, J shed 5 bases, and the junction held 13 bases outside the gene matches. Looked up from germline, CDR1 is SQVTM and CDR2 is ANQGSEA. The CDR3 DNA reads as TGCAGCGTTGTAGTAGGGGGCAGAGGTGGGGAGACCCAGTACTTC. The encoded protein is CSVVVGGRGGETQYF.

V is TRBV11-2 and J is TRBJ1-2; 8 nucleotides line up with TRBD1. V trimming: 5 bases; J trimming: 8 bases; junction bases outside the gene matches: 7. This CDR3 has 13 residues. CDR1 SGHAT and CDR2 FQNNGV come from the germline V gene. The CDR3 protein is CASSPDRGGGYTF. The CDR3 region has the DNA TGTGCCAGCAGCCCCGACAGGGGAGGAGGCTACACCTTC. The full variable domain, rest sourced from reference TRBV11-2 and TRBJ1-2, is EAGVAQSPRYKIIEKRQSVAFWCNPISGHATLYWYQQILGQGPKLLIQFQNNGVVDDSQLPKDRFSAERLKGVDSTLKIQPAKLEDSAVYLCASSPDRGGGYTFGSGTRLTVV.

In its sample, this clone was seen once. The chain is built from TRBV7-7 and TRBJ2-2, with 7 positions matching TRBD1. Germline loops: CDR1 SSHAT, CDR2 FNYEAQ (reference sequence). J lost 4 bases, V lost 2 bases, and 1 base had no gene match. The CDR3 loop spans 14 amino acids. DNA for the CDR3: TGTGCCAGCAGCTTACACAGGGGCACCGGGGAGCTGTTTTTT. This translates into CASSLHRGTGELFF.

The chain employs TRBV5-1 and TRBJ2-3; TRBD2 is a possible D gene (6 bases). V was pared by 3 bases and J by 1 base, with 18 bases between. Germline V gives CDR1 SGHRS, CDR2 YFSETQ. The CDR3 has 17 residues. CDR3 sequence (DNA): TGCGCCAGCAGCTCTCTCGCGGCGGGGCGGGGCACAGATACGCAGTATTTT. This encodes CASSSLAAGRGTDTQYF. The full variable domain, rest sourced from reference TRBV5-1 and TRBJ2-3, is KAGVTQTPRYLIKTRGQQVTLSCSPISGHRSVSWYQQTPGQGLQFLFEYFSETQRNKGNFPGRFSGRQFSNSRSEMNVSTLELGDSALYLCASSSLAAGRGTDTQYFGPGTRLTVL.

The rearrangement uses TRBV6-1 and TRBJ2-7; 7 bases are a match to TRBD1. Looked up from germline, CDR1 is MNHNS and CDR2 is SASEGT. J lost 2 bases, V lost 4 bases, and 17 bases had no gene match. CDR3 length equals 18 residues. In DNA form, the CDR3 reads TGTGCCAGCAGTGTAAACCTCGGGACAGATGGTTATACCTACGAGCAGTACTTC. The encoded protein is CASSVNLGTDGYTYEQYF.

Only a few counts were recorded for this clone. The gene calls are TRBV5-1 and TRBJ1-6, with D hard to call. V was clipped by 1 base and J by 1 base, with 9 bases between them. The CDR3 extends over 16 amino acids. The germline gives CDR1 SGHRS, CDR2 YFSETQ. CDR3 in amino acids: CASSLTGSSYNSPLHF. The CDR3 nucleotides are TGCGCCAGCAGCTTGACGGGGAGTTCCTATAATTCACCCCTCCACTTT. The whole variable domain, filled in from reference TRBV5-1 and TRBJ1-6, reads KAGVTQTPRYLIKTRGQQVTLSCSPISGHRSVSWYQQTPGQGLQFLFEYFSETQRNKGNFPGRFSGRQFSNSRSEMNVSTLELGDSALYLCASSLTGSSYNSPLHFGNGTRLTVT.

This clone was observed a single time. The chain carries TRBV5-4 and TRBJ1-2; 8 nucleotides align to TRBD1. Germline V CDR1 and CDR2: SGHNT, YYREEE (reference sequence). The CDR3 is 15 amino acids. V lost 3 bases, J lost 4 bases, and 8 bases stayed unmatched. The CDR3 loop is CASSSGQEPSYGYTF. In DNA, the CDR3 is TGTGCCAGCAGCTCGGGACAGGAGCCTTCCTATGGCTACACCTTC.